The 23 T cell receptor beta chains below all came from one sample that was sequenced in a study of graft-versus-host responses after intestinal transplantation. The antigens for these receptors are not known. The method was immunoSEQ multiplex PCR; TCRdb's version includes in-frame clones alone and lacks a portion of them. The table shows 65,000 to 90,000 clones, with approximately 90% occurring only once. This material consisted of unstimulated CD8+ T cells sorted from spleen or lymph node cells, taken before transplant. Every receptor here comes from a human donor who was the organ donor for an intestinal transplant.

V is TRBV15 and J is TRBJ2-5; no clear D gene. Per the germline V gene, CDR1 is LNHNV and CDR2 is YYDKDF (reference sequence). The germline V and J ends were trimmed by 4 bases and 1 base, with 13 bases remaining between them. The CDR3 spans 15 residues. The chain's CDR3 is CATSTPQESQETQYF. The CDR3, as DNA: TGTGCCACCAGCACGCCCCAGGAAAGCCAAGAGACCCAGTACTTC.

The rearrangement uses TRBV9 and TRBJ2-5, with 8 bases fitting TRBD2. The germline V gene encodes CDR1 SGDLS and CDR2 YYNGEE. The CDR3 totals 16 residues. V shed 4 bases and J 2 bases; nucleotides not matched to a gene: 10. CDR3 sequence (DNA): TGTGCCAGCAGCATCCCGGGGGGGACCTCTCAAGAGACCCAGTACTTC. This codes for CASSIPGGTSQETQYF.

The chain recombines TRBV4-1 with TRBJ2-7; perhaps TRBD1 as D (5 bases). V was pared by 3 bases and J by 5 bases, with 14 bases between. CDR1 and CDR2 (germline): MGHRA, YSYEKL. This CDR3 is 14 amino acids long. DNA of the CDR3: TGCGCCAGCAGCCATACCCCAGGGTCCGACGAGCAGTACTTC. Amino acid sequence: CASSHTPGSDEQYF.

V is TRBV7-2 and J is TRBJ2-3; 9 bases agree with TRBD1. Per germline, CDR1 SGHTA and CDR2 FQGNSA. The V segment lost 2 bases and the J segment 6 bases; nucleotides outside the gene matches: 9. The CDR3 sequence is 16 residues long. In nucleotides, the CDR3 is TGTGCCAGCAGCTTAAGCGGGACAGGGCTCTTGGATACGCAGTATTTT. It specifies CASSLSGTGLLDTQYF.

This clone was found a few times. The chain combines TRBV7-9 with TRBJ1-1; possible D gene TRBD1, 6 bases. The CDR3 length is 15 residues. CDR1 SEHNR and CDR2 FQNEAQ come from the germline V gene (reference sequence). Trimming shortened V by 3 bases and J by 5 bases, and 16 bases separated the two germline ends. In DNA form, the CDR3 reads TGTGCCAGCAGCTTCTCACAGGGCTTGGTTACTGAAGCTTTCTTT. Translation: CASSFSQGLVTEAFF.

The chain is built from TRBV28 and TRBJ1-5, with TRBD1 identical over 8 bases. After removal of 10 bases from V and 7 bases from J, the junction contained 6 bases not matched to a gene. CDR3 length: 12 amino acids. Per germline, CDR1 MDHEN and CDR2 SYDVKM. The DNA of the CDR3 is TGTGCCATTCAGGGGGCGGGGCAGCCCCAGCATTTT. This codes for CAIQGAGQPQHF.

In DNA, the CDR3 is TGTGCCAGCTCACCATTCAGGGGGTCCCTCCCGGGCTTCTTT. Translating it yields CASSPFRGSLPGFF. The chain links TRBV18 to TRBJ1-1; 7 bases are shared with TRBD1. Germline V gives CDR1 KGHSH, CDR2 LQKENI. The J segment lost 14 bases and the V segment lost 2 bases, leaving 14 bases of the junction unmatched. CDR3 length: 14 amino acids.

V is TRBV5-1 and J is TRBJ1-2; D remains unclear. The CDR3 contains 15 residues. Between the trimmed V and J ends, which lost 0 bases and 8 bases, there was a span of 17 bases. CDR1 is SGHRS, CDR2 YFSETQ, per germline. The CDR3 protein is CASSLGRVAAEGYTF. The CDR3 DNA is TGCGCCAGCAGCTTGGGTCGGGTGGCGGCTGAGGGCTACACCTTC.

The chain recombines TRBV12-5 with TRBJ2-7, with D possibly TRBD1 on 7 matching bases. V was trimmed by 8 bases and J by 4 bases, leaving 12 bases between them. This CDR3 spans 12 amino acids. Germline-derived CDR1 and CDR2 are LGHNT and FRNRAP. Here the CDR3 reads CASNQGGYEQYF. CDR3 in DNA: TGTGCTAGTAACCAGGGGGGATACGAGCAGTACTTC. The full variable domain, rest sourced from reference TRBV12-5 and TRBJ2-7, is DARVTQTPRHKVTEMGQEVTMRCQPILGHNTVFWYRQTMMQGLELLAYFRNRAPLDDSGMPKDRFSAEMPDATLATLKIQPSEPRDSAVYFCASNQGGYEQYFGPGTRLTVT.

This rearrangement joins TRBV4-2 to TRBJ1-5; 7 bases map to TRBD1. CDR3 length equals 16 residues. The V and J ends lost 1 base and 3 bases, in that order; junction bases with no gene match: 6. CDR1 and CDR2 (germline): LGHNA, YNFKEQ. For the CDR3, the DNA is TGTGCCAGCAGCCAAGCCGGGGACAGCTACAATCAGCCCCAGCATTTT. This sequence encodes CASSQAGDSYNQPQHF.

This clone showed up just a few times. The V call is TRBV7-8, the J call TRBJ1-2; 7 positions agree with TRBD1. Germline V gene sequence: CDR1 SGHVS, CDR2 FQNEAQ. CDR3 length: 12 residues. Trimming took 4 bases from V and 6 from J; bases not matched to a gene: 2. The CDR3 sequence: CASSSGTDGYTF. The CDR3 region has the DNA TGTGCCAGCAGCTCCGGGACAGATGGCTACACCTTC.

This sequence joins TRBV29-1 and TRBJ2-7; 8 nucleotides align to TRBD1. The length of the CDR3 is 14 residues. Trimming removed 1 base from V and 5 bases from J; junction bases left unmatched: 7. The germline gives CDR1 SQVTM, CDR2 ANQGSEA. CDR3 residues: CSVEGVGTGNEQYF. In nucleotides, the CDR3 is TGCAGCGTTGAAGGAGTGGGGACAGGCAACGAGCAGTACTTC.

The chain couples TRBV9 to TRBJ1-6, with 9 bases aligning to TRBD1. The V gene's germline CDR1 is SGDLS and CDR2 YYNGEE. The CDR3 length is 14 residues. The V segment lost 4 bases and the J segment 6 bases; nucleotides outside the gene matches: 2. The CDR3 loop is CASSRTGANSPLHF. The CDR3 DNA reads as TGTGCCAGCAGCCGGACAGGGGCTAATTCACCCCTCCACTTT.

This chain joins TRBV25-1 and TRBJ2-1; 9 bases map to TRBD2. Losses at the gene ends were 5 bases for V and 9 bases for J; bases not matched to a gene: 11. CDR3 length equals 15 residues. The germline V gene encodes CDR1 MGHDK and CDR2 SYGVNS. CDR3 amino acids: CASSLGIAGVIEQFF. The CDR3 coding sequence is TGTGCCAGCAGTCTGGGGATAGCGGGGGTTATTGAGCAGTTCTTC.

The rearrangement links TRBV7-9 to TRBJ2-7; tentative D call: TRBD2 (6 bases). The CDR3 runs to 16 residues. The germline V and J ends were trimmed by 6 bases and 2 bases, with 20 bases remaining between them. In germline, CDR1 is SEHNR, CDR2 FQNEAQ (reference sequence). The CDR3 sequence is CASSSTRDSLTYEQYF. CDR3 nucleotides: TGTGCCAGCAGTTCCACCCGGGACTCTCTTACCTACGAGCAGTACTTC.

This chain links TRBV7-2 with TRBJ2-2; 12 bases agree with TRBD2. Germline V gene data show CDR1 as SGHTA and CDR2 as FQGNSA. Trimming took 5 bases from V and 6 from J; bases not matched to a gene: 7. The CDR3 spans 16 residues. CDR3 coding DNA: TGTGCCAGCAGCGCAGGACTAGCGGGACCAGCCGGGGAGCTGTTTTTT. Translating it yields CASSAGLAGPAGELFF.

This chain uses TRBV6-5 with TRBJ2-7; no reliable D call. The CDR3 spans 14 residues. Germline assignment: CDR1 MNHEY and CDR2 SVGAGI. V was shortened by 4 bases and J by 7 bases, with 17 bases between the two germline ends. In DNA form, the CDR3 reads TGTGCCAGCAGTTTTGACCGCAACGGGTTGGAGCAGTACTTC. Protein sequence: CASSFDRNGLEQYF.

This chain connects TRBV4-3 to TRBJ1-6; 8 bases map to TRBD1. The CDR3 is 16 amino acids. Looked up from germline, CDR1 is LGHNA and CDR2 is YSLEER. Trimming took 4 bases from V and 7 from J; bases not matched to a gene: 9. The CDR3 nucleotides read TGCGCCAGCAGCCCATCCAGGACAGGGCTAAATTCACCCCTCCACTTT. Amino acids: CASSPSRTGLNSPLHF.

The CDR3 is CASSQERGGYNEQFF. The DNA for the CDR3 is TGTGCCAGCAGCCAAGAGCGGGGGGGCTACAATGAGCAGTTCTTC. The V gene is TRBV4-2, the J gene TRBJ2-1; 9 bases line up with TRBD2. The CDR3 extends over 15 amino acids. V lost 0 bases to trimming and J lost 3 bases; unmatched junction nucleotides: 0. Germline assignment: CDR1 LGHNA and CDR2 YNFKEQ.

The J gene is TRBJ2-7, the V gene TRBV2; unclear D gene. This CDR3 is 13 amino acids long. The germline gives CDR1 SNHLY, CDR2 FYNNEI. Trimming pared 3 bases from V and 2 bases from J, leaving 8 bases between. Here the CDR3 reads CASSDFQTYEQYF. The CDR3 DNA follows: TGTGCCAGCAGTGACTTTCAGACCTACGAGCAGTACTTC.

The count of this clone is one. J is TRBJ1-2 and V is TRBV29-1, with 9 bases identical to TRBD1. CDR1 is SQVTM and CDR2 is ANQGSEA in the germline V gene. V gave up 5 bases and J gave up 6 bases; unmatched junction bases: 13. This CDR3 contains 15 residues. The CDR3 DNA reads as TGCAGCGTTACAAGGGGACAGGGTGGTAAGGATGGCTACACCTTC. It specifies CSVTRGQGGKDGYTF.

This clone was detected once. The V gene is TRBV6-5, the J gene TRBJ1-1; no firm D call. Trimming removed 7 bases at V and 10 bases at J, with 13 bases between. There are 11 residues in the CDR3. Germline values: CDR1 MNHEY, CDR2 SVGAGI. CDR3 in DNA: TGTGCCAGCATGGCCGGGTCTGGAGCTTTCTTT. Its protein product is CASMAGSGAFF.

The chain couples TRBV30 to TRBJ1-6; the match to TRBD1 covers 9 bases. Germline CDR1 GTSNPN, CDR2 SVGIG (reference sequence). The CDR3 has 16 amino acids. With 0 bases clipped from V and 9 bases from J, the junction kept 9 bases outside the gene matches. DNA for the CDR3: TGTGCCTGGAGTGTAGAGGCTGGACAGGGGATTTCACCCCTCCACTTT. Amino acids: CAWSVEAGQGISPLHF.